The sequence of this T cell receptor beta chain was determined in a study of CD8 T cells in Susac syndrome. About the study: Within the group of sequenced Susac syndrome patients, about 6 had active disease and about 8 were in remission. At the time their blood was drawn, patients with Susac syndrome were either therapy-naive, on corticosteroids (with some of them also receiving intravenous immunoglobulin), or on intravenous immunoglobulin alone.

The authors carried out high-throughput sequencing of TCR beta. They applied it to CD8+ and CD4+ T cells obtained from blood. Germline assignment: CDR1 KGHSH and CDR2 LQKENI. This CDR3 region has 14 residues. V lost 3 bases to trimming and J lost 4 bases, with 10 bases between them. RNA in amounts of roughly 0.5 to 1 ug was reverse transcribed with random hexamers. TCRdb re-analysed the immunoSEQ multiplex PCR reads in MiXCR, keeping a single row per CDR3 protein. Counted here are about 160,000 distinct CDR3 sequences, about 96% occurring once; the ten biggest clones make up approximately 0.12%. This clonotype was counted a few times.

The chain joins TRBV18 to TRBJ1-5; D is unclear. This clonotype originated in a human donor with Susac syndrome. Sequencing was done on a sample of CD4+ T cells from PBMCs. The chain's CDR3 is CASSPQGINQPQHF. CDR3 DNA sequence: TGTGCCAGCTCACCCCAAGGTATTAATCAGCCCCAGCATTTT.